This TCR beta chain was documented in a study of T-cell reconstitution after alpha-beta-depleted transplantation in children. Unique molecular identifiers were incorporated during preparation of the TCRbeta library. From the PCR reads, TCRdb called clonotypes with MiXCR, one entry per CDR3 protein. The data contain almost 400,000 distinct CDR3 sequences, roughly 22% of them singletons. This clonotype came up a few times. The CDR3 length is 16 residues. V was clipped by 5 bases and J by 4 bases, with 21 bases between them. CDR1 is DFQATT, CDR2 SNEGSKA, per germline (reference sequence). The sequenced sample was PBMCs from the stem cell graft donor, obtained from the stem cell graft. The sequence came from a human donor who donated a stem cell graft to a child with acute myeloid leukemia. The chain carries TRBV20-1 and TRBJ1-5, with D perhaps TRBD1 (6 bases). CDR3 sequence reads: CSASRGGLLLNQPQHF. CDR3 in DNA: TGCAGTGCTTCCCGGGGGGGCCTTCTCTTAAATCAGCCCCAGCATTTT.